Detailed here is one T cell receptor (beta chain). These data are taken from a study of blood T cell repertoires in COVID-19. In the study overall: From the United States, Italy and Spain came samples of acute and convalescent COVID-19.

The length of the CDR3 is 15 residues. Deletions cut 2 bases from V and 0 bases from J, with 10 bases between. CDR1 LGHNA and CDR2 YSLEER come from the germline V gene. Produced via immunoSEQ multiplex PCR; TCRdb's table is partial and in-frame only. Among 35,000 to 45,000 clones listed, about 90% were seen once. V is TRBV4-3 and J is TRBJ1-2; unclear D gene. The sequenced sample consisted of peripheral blood. The source is a human donor in a cohort sampled during active COVID-19. CDR3 nucleotides: TGCGCCAGCAGCCAAAATCTGTTAGCTAACTATGGCTACACCTTC. Its protein is CASSQNLLANYGYTF.